This T cell receptor (beta chain) was identified in a study of cytomegalovirus exposure and HLA in healthy donors (dated by TCRdb to about 2017). In terms of the full investigation: According to a later analysis, one platform produced both the roughly 120 validation repertoires and the 670 or so repertoires of the first cohort. Besides the first cohort of roughly 700 subjects, a separate validation cohort made up of over a hundred different subjects was used. The study combined high-throughput TCR immunosequencing, statistical association of individual TCRs with disease status, and machine learning to predict cytomegalovirus infection status. The study aimed to test whether cataloging public T cell receptors could reveal signatures of past pathogen exposure. The research as a whole found: It was suggested by the authors that the approach could potentially be generalized to other disease states and immunological phenotypes. Of the cluster scores, around 95% were above 0 in a later analysis, which found that TCRs clustered in the first cohort also tended to co-occur in the 120 or so validation repertoires. In vitro tests confirmed that three of the cytomegalovirus-associated TCR beta chains recognize cytomegalovirus antigens. While some public TCRs were present in many individuals, most TCR sequences turned up only very rarely across donors. The classifier was reported to diagnose cytomegalovirus status with high specificity and sensitivity in both the original and validation cohorts. In the study, around 150 TCR beta chains were listed as associated with cytomegalovirus. All 120 or so repertoires were used to score co-occurrence in the validation cohort in a later analysis, because that analysis had no HLA typing for the cohort.

Comments on this clone: The antigen it recognizes is unknown. Base qualities are missing; no much larger clone stands one base away.

CDR1 and CDR2 were assigned from the germline V gene as SGHRS and YFSETQ. V was cut back by 0 bases and J by 2 bases, leaving a gap of 15 bases between them. The CDR3 spans 17 residues, from the cysteine through the phenylalanine. Just the 51-base CDR3 DNA is kept, in frame starting at base 1. Library method: the immunoSEQ multiplex PCR assay. In the original analysis: A statistical classification framework was developed to diagnose cytomegalovirus status using the catalog of TCR beta chain sequences. Imported from immuneACCESS, the table was reduced by TCRdb to in-frame sequences with V and J called. These copies leave out some clones; in studies compared against another copy, an unresolved V gene accounts for under half, and the cause of the remainder is not known. The DNA was the basis for D and trimming; V, J and clone size are from that table. This sample lists under 400,000 clones; approximately 91% were detected once. The top ten hold more than 0.95% of the sample.

The donors were included in the validation cohort of some 120 subjects, a group kept apart from the approximately 650-subject first cohort. In this chain, TRBV5-1 is recombined with TRBJ2-1, with TRBD1 perhaps the D gene, on 5 matching bases. This clonotype was sampled from a man aged 25-40 years in good health and CMV-seronegative. The source material was PBMCs. The DNA reads TGCGCCAGCAGCTTGGTTCAGGGATACCTTACCTACAATGAGCAGTTCTTC. This gives the protein CASSLVQGYLTYNEQFF.